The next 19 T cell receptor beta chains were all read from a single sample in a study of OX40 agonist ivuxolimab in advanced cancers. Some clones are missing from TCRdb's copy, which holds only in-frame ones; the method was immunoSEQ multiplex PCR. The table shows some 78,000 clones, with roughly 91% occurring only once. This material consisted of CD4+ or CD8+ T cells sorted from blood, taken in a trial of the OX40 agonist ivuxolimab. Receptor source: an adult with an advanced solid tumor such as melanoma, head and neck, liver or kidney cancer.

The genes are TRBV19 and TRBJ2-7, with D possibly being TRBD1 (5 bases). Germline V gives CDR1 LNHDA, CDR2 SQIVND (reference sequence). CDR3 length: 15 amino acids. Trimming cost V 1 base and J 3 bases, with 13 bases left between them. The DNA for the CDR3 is TGTGCCAGTAGTATAGTCTCGACAGAACTCTACGAGCAGTACTTC. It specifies CASSIVSTELYEQYF.

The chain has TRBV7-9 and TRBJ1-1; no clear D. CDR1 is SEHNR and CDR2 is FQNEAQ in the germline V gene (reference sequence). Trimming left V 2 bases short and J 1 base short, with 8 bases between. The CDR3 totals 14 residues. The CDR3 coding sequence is TGTGCCAGCAGCTTACGGGGATCGAACACTGAAGCTTTCTTT. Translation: CASSLRGSNTEAFF.

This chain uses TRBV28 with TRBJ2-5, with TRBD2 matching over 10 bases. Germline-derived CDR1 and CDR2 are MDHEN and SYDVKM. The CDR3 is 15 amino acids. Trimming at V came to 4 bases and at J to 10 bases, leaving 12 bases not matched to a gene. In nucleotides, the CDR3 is TGTGCCAGCAGTTCGCCCGGGACTAGCGAAAAGGGCCAGTACTTC. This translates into CASSSPGTSEKGQYF.

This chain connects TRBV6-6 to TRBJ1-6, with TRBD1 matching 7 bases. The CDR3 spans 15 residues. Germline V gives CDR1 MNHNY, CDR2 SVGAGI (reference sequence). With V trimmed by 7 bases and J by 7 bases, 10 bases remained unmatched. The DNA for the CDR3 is TGTGCCAGCACCGAGGGGGCAGGGTGGAATTCACCCCTCCACTTT. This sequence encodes CASTEGAGWNSPLHF.

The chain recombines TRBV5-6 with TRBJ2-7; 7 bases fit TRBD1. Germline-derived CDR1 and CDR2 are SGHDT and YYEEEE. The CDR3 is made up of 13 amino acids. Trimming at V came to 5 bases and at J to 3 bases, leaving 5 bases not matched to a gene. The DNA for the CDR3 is TGTGCCAGCAGAGGTCGGACAGGCTACGAGCAGTACTTC. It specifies CASRGRTGYEQYF.

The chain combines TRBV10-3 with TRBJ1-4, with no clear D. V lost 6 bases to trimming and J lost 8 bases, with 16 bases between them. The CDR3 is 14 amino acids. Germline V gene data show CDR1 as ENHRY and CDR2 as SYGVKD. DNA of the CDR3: TGTGCCATCAGCGCCGGGCCGAGAATAGAAAAACTGTTTTTT. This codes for CAISAGPRIEKLFF.

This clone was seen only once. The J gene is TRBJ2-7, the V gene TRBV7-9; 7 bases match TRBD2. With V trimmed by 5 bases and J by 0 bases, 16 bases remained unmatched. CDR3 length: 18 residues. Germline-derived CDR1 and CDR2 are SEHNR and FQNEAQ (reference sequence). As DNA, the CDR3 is TGTGCCAGCAGCGCTGACCCTTGGGGAGGGGTTAGCTCCTACGAGCAGTACTTC. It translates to CASSADPWGGVSSYEQYF. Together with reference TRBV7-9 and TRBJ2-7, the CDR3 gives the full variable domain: DTGVSQNPRHKITKRGQNVTFRCDPISEHNRLYWYRQTLGQGPEFLTYFQNEAQLEKSRLLSDRFSAERPKGSFSTLEIQRTEQGDSAMYLCASSADPWGGVSSYEQYFGPGTRLTVT.

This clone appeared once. CDR3 coding DNA: TGCGCCAGCAGCCCGGGAGTAATATCTGGAAACACCATATATTTT. Residues: CASSPGVISGNTIYF. The chain is built from TRBV4-1 and TRBJ1-3; no definite D call. Trimming took off 4 bases at V and 1 base at J, with 11 bases between the two ends. CDR1 is MGHRA, CDR2 YSYEKL, per germline. The CDR3 consists of 15 residues.

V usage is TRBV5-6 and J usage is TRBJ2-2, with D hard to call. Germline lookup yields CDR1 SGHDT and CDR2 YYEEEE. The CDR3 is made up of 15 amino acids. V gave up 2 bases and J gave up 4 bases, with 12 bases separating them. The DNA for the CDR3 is TGTGCCAGCAGCTTAGTCACTCCGGGCACCGGGGAGCTGTTTTTT. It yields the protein CASSLVTPGTGELFF.

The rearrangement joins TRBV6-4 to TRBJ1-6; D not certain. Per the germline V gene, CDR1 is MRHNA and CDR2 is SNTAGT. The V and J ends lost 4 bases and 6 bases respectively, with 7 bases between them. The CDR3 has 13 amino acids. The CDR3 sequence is CASSVTINSPLHF. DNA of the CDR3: TGTGCCAGCAGTGTCACGATTAATTCACCCCTCCACTTT.

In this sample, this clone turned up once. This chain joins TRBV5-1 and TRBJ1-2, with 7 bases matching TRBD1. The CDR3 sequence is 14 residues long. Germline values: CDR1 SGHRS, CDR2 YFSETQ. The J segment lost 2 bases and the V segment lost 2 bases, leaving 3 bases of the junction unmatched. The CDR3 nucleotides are TGCGCCAGCAGCTTACTACAGGGGAACTATGGCTACACCTTC. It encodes CASSLLQGNYGYTF.

The CDR3 DNA sequence: TGCGCCAGCAGCCCTGGGGCCCCGGGGACCGGGGAGCTGTTTTTT. This codes for CASSPGAPGTGELFF. This rearrangement joins TRBV5-1 to TRBJ2-2, with D perhaps TRBD1 or TRBD2 (5 bases each). This CDR3 spans 15 amino acids. Germline assignment: CDR1 SGHRS and CDR2 YFSETQ. V lost 4 bases and J 5 bases, leaving 15 bases between the germline ends. Based on the CDR3 plus reference TRBV5-1 and TRBJ2-2, the full variable domain is KAGVTQTPRYLIKTRGQQVTLSCSPISGHRSVSWYQQTPGQGLQFLFEYFSETQRNKGNFPGRFSGRQFSNSRSEMNVSTLELGDSALYLCASSPGAPGTGELFFGEGSRLTVL.

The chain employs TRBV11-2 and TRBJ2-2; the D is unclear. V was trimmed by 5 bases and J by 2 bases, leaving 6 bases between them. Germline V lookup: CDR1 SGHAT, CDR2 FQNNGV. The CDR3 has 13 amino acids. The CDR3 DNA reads TGTGCCAGCAGCACACTAAACACCGGGGAGCTGTTTTTT. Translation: CASSTLNTGELFF.

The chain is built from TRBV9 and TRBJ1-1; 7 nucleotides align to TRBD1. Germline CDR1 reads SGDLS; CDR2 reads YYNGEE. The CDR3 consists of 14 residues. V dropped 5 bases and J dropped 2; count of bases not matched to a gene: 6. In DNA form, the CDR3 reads TGTGCCAGCAGTCTTGGGACAGACAACACTGAAGCTTTCTTT. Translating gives CASSLGTDNTEAFF.

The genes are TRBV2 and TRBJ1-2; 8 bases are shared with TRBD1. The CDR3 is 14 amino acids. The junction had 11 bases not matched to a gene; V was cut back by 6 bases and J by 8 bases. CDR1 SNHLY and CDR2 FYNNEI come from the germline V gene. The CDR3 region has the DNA TGTGCCAGCAGCCTTGACAGGGGCAGGGACGGCTACACCTTC. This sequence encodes CASSLDRGRDGYTF.

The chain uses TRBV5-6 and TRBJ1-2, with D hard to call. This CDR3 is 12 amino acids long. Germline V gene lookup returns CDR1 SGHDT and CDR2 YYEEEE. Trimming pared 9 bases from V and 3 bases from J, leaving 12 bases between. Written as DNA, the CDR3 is TGTGCCACCTCCTCCCGAGACTATGGCTACACCTTC. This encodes CATSSRDYGYTF.

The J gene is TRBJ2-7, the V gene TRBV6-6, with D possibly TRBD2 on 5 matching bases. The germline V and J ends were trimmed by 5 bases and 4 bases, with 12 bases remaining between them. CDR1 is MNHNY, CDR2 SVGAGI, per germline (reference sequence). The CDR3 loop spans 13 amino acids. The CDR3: CASSKAVYYEQYF. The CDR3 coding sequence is TGTGCCAGCAGTAAAGCGGTCTATTACGAGCAGTACTTC.

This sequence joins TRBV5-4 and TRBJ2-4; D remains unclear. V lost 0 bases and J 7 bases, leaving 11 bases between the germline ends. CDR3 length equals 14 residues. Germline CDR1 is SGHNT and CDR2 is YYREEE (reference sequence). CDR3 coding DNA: TGTGCCAGCAGCTTGGGTGGAACCGATAACATTCAGTACTTC. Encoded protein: CASSLGGTDNIQYF.

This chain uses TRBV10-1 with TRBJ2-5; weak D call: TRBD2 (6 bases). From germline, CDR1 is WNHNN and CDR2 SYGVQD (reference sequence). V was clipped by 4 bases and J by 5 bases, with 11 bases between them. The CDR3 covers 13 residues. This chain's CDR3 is CASSGEDVETQYF. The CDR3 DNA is TGCGCCAGCAGTGGGGAGGACGTGGAGACCCAGTACTTC.